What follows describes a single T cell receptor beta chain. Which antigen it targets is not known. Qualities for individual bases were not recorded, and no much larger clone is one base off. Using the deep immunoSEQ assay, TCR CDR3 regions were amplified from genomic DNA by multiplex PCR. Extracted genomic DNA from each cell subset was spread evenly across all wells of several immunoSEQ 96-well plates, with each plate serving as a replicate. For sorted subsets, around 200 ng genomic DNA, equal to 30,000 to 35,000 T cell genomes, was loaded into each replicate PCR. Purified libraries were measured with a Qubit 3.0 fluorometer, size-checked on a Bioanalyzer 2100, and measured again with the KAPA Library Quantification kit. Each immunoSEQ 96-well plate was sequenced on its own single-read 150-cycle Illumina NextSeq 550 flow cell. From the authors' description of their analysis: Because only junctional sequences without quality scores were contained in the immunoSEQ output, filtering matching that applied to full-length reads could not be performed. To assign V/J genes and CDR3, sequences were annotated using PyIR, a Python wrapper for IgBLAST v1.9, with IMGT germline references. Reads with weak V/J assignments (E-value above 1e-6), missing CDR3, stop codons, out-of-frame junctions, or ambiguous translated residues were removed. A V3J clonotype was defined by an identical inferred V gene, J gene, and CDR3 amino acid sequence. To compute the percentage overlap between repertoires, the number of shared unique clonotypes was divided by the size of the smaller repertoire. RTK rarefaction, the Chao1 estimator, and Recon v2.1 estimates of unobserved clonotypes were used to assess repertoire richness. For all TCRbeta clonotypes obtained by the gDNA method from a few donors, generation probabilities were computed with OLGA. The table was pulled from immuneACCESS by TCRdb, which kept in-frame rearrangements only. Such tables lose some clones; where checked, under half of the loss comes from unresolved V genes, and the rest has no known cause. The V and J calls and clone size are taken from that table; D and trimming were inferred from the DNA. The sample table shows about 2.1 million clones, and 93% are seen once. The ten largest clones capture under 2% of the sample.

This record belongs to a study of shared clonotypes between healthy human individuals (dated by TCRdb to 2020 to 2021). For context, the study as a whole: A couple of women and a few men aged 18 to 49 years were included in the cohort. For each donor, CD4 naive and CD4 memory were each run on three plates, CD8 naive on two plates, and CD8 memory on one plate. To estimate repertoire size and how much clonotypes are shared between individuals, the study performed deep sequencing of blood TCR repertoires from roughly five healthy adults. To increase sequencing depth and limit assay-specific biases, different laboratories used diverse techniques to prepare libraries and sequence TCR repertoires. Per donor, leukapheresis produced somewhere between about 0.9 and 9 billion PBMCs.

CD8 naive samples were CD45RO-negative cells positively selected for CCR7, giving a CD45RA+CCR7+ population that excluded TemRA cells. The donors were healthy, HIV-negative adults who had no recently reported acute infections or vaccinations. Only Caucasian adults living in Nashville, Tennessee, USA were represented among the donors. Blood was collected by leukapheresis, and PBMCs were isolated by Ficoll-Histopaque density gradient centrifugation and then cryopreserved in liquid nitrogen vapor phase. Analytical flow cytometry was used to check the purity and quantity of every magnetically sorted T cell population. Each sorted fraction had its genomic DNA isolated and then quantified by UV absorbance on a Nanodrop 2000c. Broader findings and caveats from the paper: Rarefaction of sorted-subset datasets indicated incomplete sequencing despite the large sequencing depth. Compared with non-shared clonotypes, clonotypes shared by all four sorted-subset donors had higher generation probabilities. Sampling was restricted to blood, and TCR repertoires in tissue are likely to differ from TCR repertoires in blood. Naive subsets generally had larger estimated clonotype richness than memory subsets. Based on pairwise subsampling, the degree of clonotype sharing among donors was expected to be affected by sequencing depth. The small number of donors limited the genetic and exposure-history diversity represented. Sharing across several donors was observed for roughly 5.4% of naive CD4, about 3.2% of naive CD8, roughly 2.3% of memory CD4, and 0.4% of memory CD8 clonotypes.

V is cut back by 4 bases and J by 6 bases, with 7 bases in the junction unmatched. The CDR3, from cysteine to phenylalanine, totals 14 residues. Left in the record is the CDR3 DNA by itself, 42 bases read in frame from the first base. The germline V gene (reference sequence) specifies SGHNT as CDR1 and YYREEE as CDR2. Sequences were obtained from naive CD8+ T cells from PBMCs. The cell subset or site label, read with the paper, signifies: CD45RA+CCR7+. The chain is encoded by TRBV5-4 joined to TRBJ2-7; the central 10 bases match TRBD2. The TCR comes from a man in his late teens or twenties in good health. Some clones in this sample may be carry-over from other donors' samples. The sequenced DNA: TGTGCCAGCAGCCCAAGGAGCGGGAGGGTCGAGCAGTACTTC. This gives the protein CASSPRSGRVEQYF.